Listed here is a single T cell receptor (beta chain). These data come from a study of blood T cell repertoires in COVID-19. Measured with immunoSEQ multiplex PCR; TCRdb has only the in-frame clones, and not every one. This table has 150,000 to 200,000 clones, 88% appearing once. CDR3 length: 12 amino acids. Germline assignment: CDR1 WNHNN and CDR2 SYGVQD (reference sequence). The germline V and J ends were trimmed by 3 bases and 4 bases, with 4 bases remaining between them. This TCR came from a human donor in a cohort sampled during active COVID-19. The chain employs TRBV10-1 and TRBJ2-1; D gene uncertain. The sequenced material came from peripheral blood. The DNA of the CDR3 is TGCGCCAGCAGTGACCCTTACAATGAGCAGTTCTTC. It encodes CASSDPYNEQFF.